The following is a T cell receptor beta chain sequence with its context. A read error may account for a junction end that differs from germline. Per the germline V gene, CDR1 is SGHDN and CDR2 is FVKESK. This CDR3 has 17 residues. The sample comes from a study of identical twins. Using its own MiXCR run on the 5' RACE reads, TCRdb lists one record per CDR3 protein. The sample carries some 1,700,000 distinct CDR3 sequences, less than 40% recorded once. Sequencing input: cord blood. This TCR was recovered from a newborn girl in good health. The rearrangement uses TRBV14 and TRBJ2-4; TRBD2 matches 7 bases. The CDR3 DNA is TGTGCCAGCAGCCAAAGTGGGAGGGTTGGAGCCAAAAACATTCGGTACTTC. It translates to CASSQSGRVGAKNIRYF.